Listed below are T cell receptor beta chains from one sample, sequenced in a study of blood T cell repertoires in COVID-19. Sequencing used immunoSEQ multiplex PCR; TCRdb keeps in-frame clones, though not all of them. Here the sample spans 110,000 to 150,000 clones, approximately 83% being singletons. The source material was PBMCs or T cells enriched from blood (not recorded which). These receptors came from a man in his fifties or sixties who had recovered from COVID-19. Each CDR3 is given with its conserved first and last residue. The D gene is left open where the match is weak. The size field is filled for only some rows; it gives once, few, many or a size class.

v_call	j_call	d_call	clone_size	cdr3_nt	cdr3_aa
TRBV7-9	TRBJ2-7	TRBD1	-	TGTGCCAGCAGCTCAGGACAGGGCCCCTACGAGCAGTACTTC	CASSSGQGPYEQYF
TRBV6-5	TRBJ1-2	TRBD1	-	TGTGCCAGCAGTAGACAGGGGGGATTTGACTATGGCTACACCTTC	CASSRQGGFDYGYTF
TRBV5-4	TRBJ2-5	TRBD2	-	TGTGCCAGCAGCTTGGGTCAACTAGCGGTAACCCAAGAGACCCAGTACTTC	CASSLGQLAVTQETQYF
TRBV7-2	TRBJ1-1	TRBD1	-	TGTGCCAGCAGCGGAGGGGGCTCCGCTGAAGCTTTCTTT	CASSGGGSAEAFF
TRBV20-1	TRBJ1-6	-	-	TGCAGTGCTAGTATCAGGGGATCTTCCTATAATTCACCCCTCCACTTT	CSASIRGSSYNSPLHF
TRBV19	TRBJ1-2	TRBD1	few	TGTGCCAGTTTACCGGTATCGGACAGGGGGCGCCCGGCTAACTATGGCTACACCTTC	CASLPVSDRGRPANYGYTF
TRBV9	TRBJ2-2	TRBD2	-	TGTGCCAGCAGCGTCCTAGCGGGGGGGCTCGGCACCGGGGAGCTGTTTTTT	CASSVLAGGLGTGELFF
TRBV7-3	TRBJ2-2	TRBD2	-	TGTGCCAGCAGCACCCGACTAGCGGGGAACACCGGGGAGCTGTTTTTT	CASSTRLAGNTGELFF
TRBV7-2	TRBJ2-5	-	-	TGTGCCAGCAGTCTAGGACTGGCAAACCAAGAGACCCAGTACTTC	CASSLGLANQETQYF
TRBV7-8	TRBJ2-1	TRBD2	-	TGTGCCAGCACCCTGGGGAGCGGGGGGGCGAATGAGCAGTTCTTC	CASTLGSGGANEQFF
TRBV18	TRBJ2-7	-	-	TGTGCCAGCTCAACGGGGGCCTACGAGCAGTACTTC	CASSTGAYEQYF
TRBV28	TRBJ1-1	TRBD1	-	TGTGCCAGCAGTTTAGAAAGGGGGCGGGTCGCTGAAGCTTTCTTT	CASSLERGRVAEAFF
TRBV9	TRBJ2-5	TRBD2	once	TGTGCCAGCAGCGTAGCTAGCTGGGGGGGAGAGACCCAGTACTTC	CASSVASWGGETQYF
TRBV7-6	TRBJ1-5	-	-	TGTGCCAGCAGCTCTCGTGAGGATCAGCCCCAGCATTTT	CASSSREDQPQHF
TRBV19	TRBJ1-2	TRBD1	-	TGTGCCAGTAGTATAGAGGACAGGGCTGGTGGCTACACCTTC	CASSIEDRAGGYTF
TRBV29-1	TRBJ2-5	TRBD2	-	TGCAGCGTTGGGGAGGGGCCAGGGACCCAGTACTTC	CSVGEGPGTQYF
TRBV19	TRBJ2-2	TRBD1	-	TGTGCAGTGGAACAGGGGTTCACCGGGGAGCTGTTTTTT	CAVEQGFTGELFF
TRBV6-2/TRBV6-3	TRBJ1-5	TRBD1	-	TGTGCCAGCAGTTACCGACCGGGACAGGGAAACAATCAGCCCCAGCATTTT	CASSYRPGQGNNQPQHF
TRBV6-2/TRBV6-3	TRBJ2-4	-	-	TGTGCCAGCAGTTTGGGGGGGCACATTCAGTACTTC	CASSLGGHIQYF
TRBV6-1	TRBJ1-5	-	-	TGTGCCAGCAGTGAATCAATTGTCAGGTCGGATCAGCCCCAGCATTTT	CASSESIVRSDQPQHF
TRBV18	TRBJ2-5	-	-	TGTGCCAGCTCACTTAGCGGAGTTAACCAAGAGACCCAGTACTTC	CASSLSGVNQETQYF
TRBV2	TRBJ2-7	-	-	TGTGCCAGCAGTGACAGGCCTGGCTACGAGCAGTACTTC	CASSDRPGYEQYF
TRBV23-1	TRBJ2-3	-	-	TGCGCCAGCAGTCAATCCGGGATGCGGGCGGAGCCGAGCACAGATACGCAGTATTTT	CASSQSGMRAEPSTDTQYF
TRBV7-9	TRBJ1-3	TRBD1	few	TGTGCCAGCAGCTTAGCCGGAGGGGGCGGCTCTGGAAACACCATATATTTT	CASSLAGGGGSGNTIYF
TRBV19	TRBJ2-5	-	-	TGTGCCAGTAGTATGGGGTGGGAGGAGACCCAGTACTTC	CASSMGWEETQYF
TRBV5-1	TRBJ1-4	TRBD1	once	TGCGCCAGCAGCCCAGGACAGGGCCTCACCGATGAAAAACTGTTTTTT	CASSPGQGLTDEKLFF
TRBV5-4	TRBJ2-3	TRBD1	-	TGTGCCAGCAGCCCGAACAGGGGGCGAGGGTCTGCAGATACGCAGTATTTT	CASSPNRGRGSADTQYF
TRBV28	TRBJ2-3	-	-	TGTGCCAGCAGTGGCGATGGCGGGGGCAGAGATACGCAGTATTTT	CASSGDGGGRDTQYF
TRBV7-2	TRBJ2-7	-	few	TGTGCCAGCAGTCCGACAGGCATTGAGCAGTACTTC	CASSPTGIEQYF
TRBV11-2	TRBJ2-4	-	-	TGTGCCAGCAGCTTAGTCGGGCAGGGGCTAGCCAAAAACATTCAGTACTTC	CASSLVGQGLAKNIQYF
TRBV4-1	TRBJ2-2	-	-	TGCGCCAGCAGCCAACAGATCACGAACACCGGGGAGCTGTTTTTT	CASSQQITNTGELFF
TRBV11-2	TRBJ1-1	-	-	TGTGCCAGCAGCAACAGGGTCATGAACACTGAAGCTTTCTTT	CASSNRVMNTEAFF
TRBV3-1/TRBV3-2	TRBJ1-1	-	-	TGTGCCAGCAGCTCCCACCGAGGAAGAAACACTGAAGCTTTCTTT	CASSSHRGRNTEAFF
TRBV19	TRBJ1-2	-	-	TGTGCCAGTACCCCTTCCGCGGGGGTCTATGGCTACACCTTC	CASTPSAGVYGYTF
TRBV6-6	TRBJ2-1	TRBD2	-	TGTGCCAGCAGTCAGAGCGGACTAGCGGGGAGGTTGTTCAATGAGCAGTTCTTC	CASSQSGLAGRLFNEQFF
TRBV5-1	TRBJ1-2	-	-	TGCGCCAGCAGTGAGGAAGGTTGGGAGTTCTATGGCTACACCTTC	CASSEEGWEFYGYTF
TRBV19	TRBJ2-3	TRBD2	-	TGTGCCAGAACTCCAGCGGGGCGAGGGGCAGATACGCAGTATTTT	CARTPAGRGADTQYF
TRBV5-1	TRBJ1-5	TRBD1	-	TGCGCCAGCAGCTTGGGACAGGGGTTAAATCAGCCCCAGCATTTT	CASSLGQGLNQPQHF
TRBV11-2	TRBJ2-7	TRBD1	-	TGTGCCAGCAGCTCACCTCTCCGGGACAGGGCCGGGCAGTACTTC	CASSSPLRDRAGQYF
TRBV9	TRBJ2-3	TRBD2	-	TGTGCCAGCAGCGTGCTAGCGGCGAGCACAGATACGCAGTATTTT	CASSVLAASTDTQYF